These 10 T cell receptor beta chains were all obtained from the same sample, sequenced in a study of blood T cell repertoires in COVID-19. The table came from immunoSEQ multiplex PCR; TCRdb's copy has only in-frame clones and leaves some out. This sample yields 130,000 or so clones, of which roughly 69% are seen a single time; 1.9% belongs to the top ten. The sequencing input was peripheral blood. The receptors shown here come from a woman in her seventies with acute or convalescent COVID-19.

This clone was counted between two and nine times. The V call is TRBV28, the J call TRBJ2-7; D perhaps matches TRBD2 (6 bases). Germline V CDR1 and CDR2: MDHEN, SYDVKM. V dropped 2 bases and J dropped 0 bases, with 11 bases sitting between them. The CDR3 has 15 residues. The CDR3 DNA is TGTGCCAGCAGTTTAAAGGCGGGAAGCTCCTACGAGCAGTACTTC. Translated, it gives CASSLKAGSSYEQYF.

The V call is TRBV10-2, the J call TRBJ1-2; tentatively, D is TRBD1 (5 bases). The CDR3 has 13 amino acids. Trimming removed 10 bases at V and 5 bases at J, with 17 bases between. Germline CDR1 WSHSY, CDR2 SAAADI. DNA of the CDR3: TGCGCCACCAGAGACAGTCCTTCATATGGCTACACCTTC. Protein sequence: CATRDSPSYGYTF.

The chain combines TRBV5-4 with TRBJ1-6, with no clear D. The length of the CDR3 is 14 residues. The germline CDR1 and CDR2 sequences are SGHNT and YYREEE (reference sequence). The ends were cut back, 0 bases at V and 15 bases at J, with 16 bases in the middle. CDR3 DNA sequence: TGTGCCAGCAGCTTGGAATTGGCGGGTGAGGACCTCCACTTT. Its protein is CASSLELAGEDLHF.

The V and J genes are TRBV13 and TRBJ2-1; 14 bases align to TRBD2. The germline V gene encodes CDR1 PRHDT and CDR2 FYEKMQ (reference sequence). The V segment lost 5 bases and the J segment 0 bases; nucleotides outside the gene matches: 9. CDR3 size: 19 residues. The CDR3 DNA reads TGTGCCAGCAGCCCCGGGACTAGCGGGAGTGAAAGCTCCTACAATGAGCAGTTCTTC. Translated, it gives CASSPGTSGSESSYNEQFF.

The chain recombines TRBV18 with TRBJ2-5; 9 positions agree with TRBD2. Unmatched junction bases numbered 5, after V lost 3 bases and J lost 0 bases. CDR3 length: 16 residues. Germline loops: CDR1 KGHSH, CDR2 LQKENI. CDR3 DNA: TGTGCCAGCTCACCGGGGGTAGCGGGGGACCAAGAGACCCAGTACTTC. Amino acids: CASSPGVAGDQETQYF.

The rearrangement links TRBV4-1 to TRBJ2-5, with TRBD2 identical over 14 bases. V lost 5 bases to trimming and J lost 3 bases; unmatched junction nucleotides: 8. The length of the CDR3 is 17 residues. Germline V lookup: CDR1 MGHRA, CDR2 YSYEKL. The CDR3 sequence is CASSFSGTSGREETQYF. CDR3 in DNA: TGCGCCAGCAGCTTCTCCGGGACTAGCGGGAGAGAAGAGACCCAGTACTTC.

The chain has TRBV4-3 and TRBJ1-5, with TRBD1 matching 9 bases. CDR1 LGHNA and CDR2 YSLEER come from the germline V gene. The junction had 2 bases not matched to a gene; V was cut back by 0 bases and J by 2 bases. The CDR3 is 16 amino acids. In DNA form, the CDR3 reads TGCGCCAGCAGCCAAGACTACAGGGGGCGCAATCAGCCCCAGCATTTT. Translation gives CASSQDYRGRNQPQHF.

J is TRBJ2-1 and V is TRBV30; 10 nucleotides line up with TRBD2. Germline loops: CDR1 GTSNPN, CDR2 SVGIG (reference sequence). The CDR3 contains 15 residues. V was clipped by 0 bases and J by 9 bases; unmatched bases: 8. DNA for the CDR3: TGTGCCTGGAGTGTAGTAGCGGGAGGAGGAGGTGAGCAGTTCTTC. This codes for CAWSVVAGGGGEQFF.

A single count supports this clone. The CDR3 region has the DNA TGTGCCAGCAGCCAAACCGGGACAGGGGGGCACGAGCAGTACTTC. As protein: CASSQTGTGGHEQYF. V gene TRBV5-5 combines with J gene TRBJ2-7, with TRBD1 matching 11 bases. Per germline, CDR1 SGHKS and CDR2 YYEKEE (reference sequence). This CDR3 is built from 15 residues. After removal of 4 bases from V and 5 bases from J, the junction contained 8 bases not matched to a gene.

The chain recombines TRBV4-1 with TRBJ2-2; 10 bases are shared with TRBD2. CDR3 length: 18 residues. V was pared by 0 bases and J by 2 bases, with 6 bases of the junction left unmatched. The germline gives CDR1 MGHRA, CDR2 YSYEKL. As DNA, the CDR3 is TGCGCCAGCAGCCAAGACCAGCTAGCGGGGGTTAACACCGGGGAGCTGTTTTTT. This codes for CASSQDQLAGVNTGELFF.